This T cell receptor beta chain came from a study of T cell responses to AZD1222 COVID-19 vaccine. Study-wide results and limits: The sample set comprised mostly white British donors with more females, and clonal diversity was possibly underestimated. Repertoire sampling happened only post peak T cell response. Baseline seropositivity occurred in only 5 to 7 AZD1222 recipients. Targeting of unmutated variant regions was reportedly seen in nearly half of spike-specific TCRs.

CDR3 size: 11 residues. Trimming cost V 3 bases and J 8 bases, with 8 bases left between them. Germline CDR1 DFQATT, CDR2 SNEGSKA (reference sequence). A word on this clone: The target antigen is unknown.

Clones were read by immunoSEQ multiplex PCR, and TCRdb kept only the in-frame ones, dropping some. The sample has over 60,000 clones; 88% are singletons. This chain joins TRBV20-1 and TRBJ2-1; weak D call: TRBD2 (6 bases). The receptor was derived from an adult who received the MenACWY meningococcal vaccine as a control. Sample: peripheral blood, taken 28 days after the second dose of the MenACWY control vaccine. CDR3 nucleotide sequence: TGCAGTGCTAGTACGGGGGATGAGCAGTTCTTC. Its protein is CSASTGDEQFF.